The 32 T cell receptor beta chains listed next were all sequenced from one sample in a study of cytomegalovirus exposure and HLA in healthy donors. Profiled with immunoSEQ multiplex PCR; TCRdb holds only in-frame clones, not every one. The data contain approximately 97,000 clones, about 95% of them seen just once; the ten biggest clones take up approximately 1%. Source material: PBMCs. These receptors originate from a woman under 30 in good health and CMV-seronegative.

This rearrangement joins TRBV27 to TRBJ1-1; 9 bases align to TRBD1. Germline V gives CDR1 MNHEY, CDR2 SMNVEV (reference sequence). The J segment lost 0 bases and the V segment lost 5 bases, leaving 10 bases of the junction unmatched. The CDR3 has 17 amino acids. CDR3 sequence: CASSPGRDRALNTEAFF. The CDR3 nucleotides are TGTGCCAGCAGTCCCGGCCGGGACAGGGCCCTGAACACTGAAGCTTTCTTT.

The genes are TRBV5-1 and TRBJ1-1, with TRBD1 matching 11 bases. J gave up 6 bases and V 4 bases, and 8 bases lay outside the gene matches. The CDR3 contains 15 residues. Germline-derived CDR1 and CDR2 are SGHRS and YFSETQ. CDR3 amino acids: CASSGQGAGGAEAFF. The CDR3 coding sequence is TGCGCCAGCAGCGGACAGGGGGCTGGTGGGGCTGAAGCTTTCTTT.

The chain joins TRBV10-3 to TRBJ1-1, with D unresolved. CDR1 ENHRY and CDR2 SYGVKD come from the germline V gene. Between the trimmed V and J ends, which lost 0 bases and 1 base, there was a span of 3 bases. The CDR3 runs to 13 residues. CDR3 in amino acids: CAISESQNTEAFF. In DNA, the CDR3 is TGTGCCATCAGTGAGTCCCAGAACACTGAAGCTTTCTTT.

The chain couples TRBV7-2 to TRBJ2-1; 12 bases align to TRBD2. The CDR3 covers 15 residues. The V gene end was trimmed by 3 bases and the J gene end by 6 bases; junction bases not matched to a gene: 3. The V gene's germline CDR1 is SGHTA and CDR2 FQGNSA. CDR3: CASSFPTSGSNEQFF. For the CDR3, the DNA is TGTGCCAGCAGCTTCCCGACTAGCGGGAGCAATGAGCAGTTCTTC.

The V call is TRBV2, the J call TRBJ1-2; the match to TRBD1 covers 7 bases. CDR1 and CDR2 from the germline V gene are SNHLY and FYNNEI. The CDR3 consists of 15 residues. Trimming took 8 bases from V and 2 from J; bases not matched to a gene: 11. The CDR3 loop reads CASEGTGESNYGYTF. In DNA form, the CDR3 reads TGTGCCAGCGAGGGTACAGGGGAAAGCAACTATGGCTACACCTTC.

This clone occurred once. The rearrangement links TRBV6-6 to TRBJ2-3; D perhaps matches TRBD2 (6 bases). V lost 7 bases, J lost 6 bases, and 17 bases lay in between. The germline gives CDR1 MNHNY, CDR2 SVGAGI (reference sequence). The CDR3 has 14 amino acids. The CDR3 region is CASTKPGRSDTQYF. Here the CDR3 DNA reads TGTGCCAGCACCAAACCCGGGAGATCGGATACGCAGTATTTT.

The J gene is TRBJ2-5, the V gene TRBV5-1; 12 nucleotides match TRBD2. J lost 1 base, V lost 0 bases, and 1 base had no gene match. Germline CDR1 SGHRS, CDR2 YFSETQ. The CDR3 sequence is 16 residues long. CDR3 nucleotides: TGCGCCAGCAGCTTGGGGGGACTAGCGGGCCAAGAGACCCAGTACTTC. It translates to CASSLGGLAGQETQYF.

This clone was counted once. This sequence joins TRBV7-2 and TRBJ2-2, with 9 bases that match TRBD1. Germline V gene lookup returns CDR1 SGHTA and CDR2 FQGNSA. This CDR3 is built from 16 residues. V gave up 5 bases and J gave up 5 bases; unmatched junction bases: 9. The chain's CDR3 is CASSLTGGLRTGELFF. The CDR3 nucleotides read TGTGCCAGCAGCCTCACAGGGGGCTTAAGGACCGGGGAGCTGTTTTTT.

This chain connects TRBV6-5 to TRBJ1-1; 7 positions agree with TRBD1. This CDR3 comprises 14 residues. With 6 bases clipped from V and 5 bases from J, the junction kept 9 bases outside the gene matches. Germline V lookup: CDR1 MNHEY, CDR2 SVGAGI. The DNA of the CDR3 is TGTGCCAGCAGCTACACTAACAGGGGAACTGAAGCTTTCTTT. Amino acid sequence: CASSYTNRGTEAFF.

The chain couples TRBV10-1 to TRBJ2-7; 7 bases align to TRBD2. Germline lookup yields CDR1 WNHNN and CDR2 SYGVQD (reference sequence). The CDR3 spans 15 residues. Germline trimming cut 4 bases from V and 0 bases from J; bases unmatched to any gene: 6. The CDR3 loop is CASSGMRGSSYEQYF. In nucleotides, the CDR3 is TGCGCCAGCAGTGGGATGCGGGGGAGCTCCTACGAGCAGTACTTC.

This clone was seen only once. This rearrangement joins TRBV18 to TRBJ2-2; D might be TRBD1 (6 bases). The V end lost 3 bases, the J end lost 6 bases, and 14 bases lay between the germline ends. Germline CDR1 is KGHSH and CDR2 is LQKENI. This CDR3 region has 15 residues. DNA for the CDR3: TGTGCCAGCTCACCCAACAGGGCGGCCTCCGGGGAGCTGTTTTTT. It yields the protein CASSPNRAASGELFF.

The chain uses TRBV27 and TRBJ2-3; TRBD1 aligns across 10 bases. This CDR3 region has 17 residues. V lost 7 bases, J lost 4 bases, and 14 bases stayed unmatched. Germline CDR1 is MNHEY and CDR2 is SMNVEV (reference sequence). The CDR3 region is CASIGPPGTGVPDTQYF. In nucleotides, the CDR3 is TGTGCCAGCATCGGACCGCCCGGGACAGGGGTACCAGATACGCAGTATTTT.

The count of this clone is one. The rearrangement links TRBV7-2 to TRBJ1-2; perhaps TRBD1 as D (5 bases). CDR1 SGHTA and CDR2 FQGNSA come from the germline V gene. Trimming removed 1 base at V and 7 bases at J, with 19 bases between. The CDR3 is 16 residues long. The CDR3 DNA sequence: TGTGCCAGCAGCTTAGTTGGAGGGACCCCATCGGTTGGCTACACCTTC. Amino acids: CASSLVGGTPSVGYTF.

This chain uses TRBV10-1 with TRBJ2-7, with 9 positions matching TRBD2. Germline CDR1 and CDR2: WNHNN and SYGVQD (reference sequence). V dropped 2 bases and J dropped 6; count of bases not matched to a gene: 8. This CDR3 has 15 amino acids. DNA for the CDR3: TGCGCCAGCAGTGAGATCGGCGGGAGGGCCGGCGAGCAGTACTTC. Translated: CASSEIGGRAGEQYF.

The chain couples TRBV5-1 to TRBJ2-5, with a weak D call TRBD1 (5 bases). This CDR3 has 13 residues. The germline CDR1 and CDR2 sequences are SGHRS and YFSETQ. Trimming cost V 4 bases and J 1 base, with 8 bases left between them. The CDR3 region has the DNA TGCGCCAGCAGCGCTGACAGCCAAGAGACCCAGTACTTC. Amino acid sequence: CASSADSQETQYF.

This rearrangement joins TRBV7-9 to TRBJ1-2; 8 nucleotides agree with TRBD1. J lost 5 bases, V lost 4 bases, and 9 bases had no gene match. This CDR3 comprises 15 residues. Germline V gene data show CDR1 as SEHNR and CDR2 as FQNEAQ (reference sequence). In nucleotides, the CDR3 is TGTGCCAGCAGCTCTGGGACAGGTCGAATTTATGGCTACACCTTC. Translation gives CASSSGTGRIYGYTF. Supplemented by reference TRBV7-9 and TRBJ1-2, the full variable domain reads DTGVSQNPRHKITKRGQNVTFRCDPISEHNRLYWYRQTLGQGPEFLTYFQNEAQLEKSRLLSDRFSAERPKGSFSTLEIQRTEQGDSAMYLCASSSGTGRIYGYTFGSGTRLTVV.

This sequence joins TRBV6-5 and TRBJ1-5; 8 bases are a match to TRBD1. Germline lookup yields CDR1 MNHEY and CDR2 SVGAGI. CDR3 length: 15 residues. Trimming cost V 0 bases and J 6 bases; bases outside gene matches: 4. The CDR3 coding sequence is TGTGCCAGCAGTTACTCCGACAGGGGTGGTCAGCCCCAGCATTTT. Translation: CASSYSDRGGQPQHF.

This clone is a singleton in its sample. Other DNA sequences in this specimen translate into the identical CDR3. This CDR3 reads CASSPGTGAYEQYF. The CDR3 DNA follows: TGTGCCAGCTCACCCGGGACAGGGGCCTACGAGCAGTACTTC. The rearrangement uses TRBV18 and TRBJ2-7, with 10 nucleotides matching TRBD1. From germline, CDR1 is KGHSH and CDR2 LQKENI. The CDR3 sequence is 14 residues long. The V and J ends lost 3 bases and 2 bases, in that order; junction bases with no gene match: 1.

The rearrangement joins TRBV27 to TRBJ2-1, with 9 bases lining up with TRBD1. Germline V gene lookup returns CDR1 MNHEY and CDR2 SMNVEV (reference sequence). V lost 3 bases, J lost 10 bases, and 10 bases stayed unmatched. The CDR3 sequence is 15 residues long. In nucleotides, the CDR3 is TGTGCCAGCAGTTTTATGGGACAGGGTGGGCTAGAGCAGTTCTTC. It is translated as CASSFMGQGGLEQFF.

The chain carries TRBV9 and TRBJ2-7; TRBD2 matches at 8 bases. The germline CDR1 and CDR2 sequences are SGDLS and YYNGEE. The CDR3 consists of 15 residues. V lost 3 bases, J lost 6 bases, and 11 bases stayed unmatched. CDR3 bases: TGTGCCAGCAGCGCGAGTAGCGGGACGACCGCCGAGCAGTACTTC. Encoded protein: CASSASSGTTAEQYF.

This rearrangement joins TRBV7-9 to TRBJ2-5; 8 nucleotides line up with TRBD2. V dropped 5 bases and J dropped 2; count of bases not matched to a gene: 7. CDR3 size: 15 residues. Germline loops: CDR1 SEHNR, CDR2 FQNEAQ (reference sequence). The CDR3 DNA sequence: TGTGCCAGCAGCCCCCCCGGGGGGGGGCAAGAGACCCAGTACTTC. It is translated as CASSPPGGGQETQYF.

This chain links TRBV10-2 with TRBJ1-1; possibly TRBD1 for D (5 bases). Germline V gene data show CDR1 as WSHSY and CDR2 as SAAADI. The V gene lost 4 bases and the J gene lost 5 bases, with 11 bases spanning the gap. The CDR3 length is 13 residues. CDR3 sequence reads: CASSVQGGTEAFF. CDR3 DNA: TGCGCCAGCAGTGTGCAGGGAGGAACTGAAGCTTTCTTT.

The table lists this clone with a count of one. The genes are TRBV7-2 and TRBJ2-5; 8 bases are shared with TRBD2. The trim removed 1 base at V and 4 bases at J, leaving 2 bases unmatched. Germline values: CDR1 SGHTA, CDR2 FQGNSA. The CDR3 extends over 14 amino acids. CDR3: CASSLVREGETQYF. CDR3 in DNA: TGTGCCAGCAGCTTAGTTCGGGAGGGAGAGACCCAGTACTTC.

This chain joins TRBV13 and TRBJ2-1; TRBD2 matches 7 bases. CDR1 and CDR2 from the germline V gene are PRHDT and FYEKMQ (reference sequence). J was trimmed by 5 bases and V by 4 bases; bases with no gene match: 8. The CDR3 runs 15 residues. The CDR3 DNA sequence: TGTGCCAGCAGCTCCCACGGGGGGATGAACAATGAGCAGTTCTTC. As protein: CASSSHGGMNNEQFF.

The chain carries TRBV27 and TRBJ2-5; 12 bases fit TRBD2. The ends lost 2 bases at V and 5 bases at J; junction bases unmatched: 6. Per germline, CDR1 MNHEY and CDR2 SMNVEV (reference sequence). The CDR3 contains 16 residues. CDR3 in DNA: TGTGCCAGCAGTTTAGTACTAGCGGGGGGTTGGGAGACCCAGTACTTC. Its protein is CASSLVLAGGWETQYF.

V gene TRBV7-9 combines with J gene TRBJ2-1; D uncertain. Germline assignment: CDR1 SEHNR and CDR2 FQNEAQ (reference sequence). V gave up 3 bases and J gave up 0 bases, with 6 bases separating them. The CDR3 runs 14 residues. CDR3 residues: CASSLSGSYNEQFF. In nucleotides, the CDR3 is TGTGCCAGCAGCTTGTCCGGCTCCTACAATGAGCAGTTCTTC.

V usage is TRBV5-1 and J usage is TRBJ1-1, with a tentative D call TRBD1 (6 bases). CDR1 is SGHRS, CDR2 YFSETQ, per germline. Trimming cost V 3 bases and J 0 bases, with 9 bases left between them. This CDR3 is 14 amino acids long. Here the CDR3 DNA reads TGCGCCAGCAGCTACAGGGACATGAACACTGAAGCTTTCTTT. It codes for CASSYRDMNTEAFF.

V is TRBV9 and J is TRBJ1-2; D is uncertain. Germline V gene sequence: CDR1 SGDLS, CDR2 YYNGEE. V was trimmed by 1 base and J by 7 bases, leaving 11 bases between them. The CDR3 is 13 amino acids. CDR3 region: CASSVSLSGGYTF. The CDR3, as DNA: TGTGCCAGCAGCGTATCGCTATCGGGTGGCTACACCTTC.

CDR3 in amino acids: CASSKGASYEQYF. Here the CDR3 DNA reads TGCGCCAGCAGCAAGGGGGCCTCCTACGAGCAGTACTTC. The chain carries TRBV5-1 and TRBJ2-7; 7 bases align to TRBD1. This CDR3 has 13 residues. The ends lost 4 bases at V and 0 bases at J; junction bases unmatched: 1. The germline V gene encodes CDR1 SGHRS and CDR2 YFSETQ.

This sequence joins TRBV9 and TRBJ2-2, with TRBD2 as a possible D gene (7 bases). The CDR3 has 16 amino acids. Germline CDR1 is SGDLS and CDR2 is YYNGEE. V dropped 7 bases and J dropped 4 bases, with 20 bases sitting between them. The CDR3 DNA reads TGTGCCAGCGGCCCCCCCTCAGGGGAGGGCACCGGGGAGCTGTTTTTT. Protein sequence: CASGPPSGEGTGELFF.

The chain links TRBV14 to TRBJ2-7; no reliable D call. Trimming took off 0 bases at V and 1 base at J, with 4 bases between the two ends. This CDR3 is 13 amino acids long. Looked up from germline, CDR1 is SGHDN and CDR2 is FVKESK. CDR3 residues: CASSQDMSYEQYF. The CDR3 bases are TGTGCCAGCAGCCAAGACATGTCCTACGAGCAGTACTTC.

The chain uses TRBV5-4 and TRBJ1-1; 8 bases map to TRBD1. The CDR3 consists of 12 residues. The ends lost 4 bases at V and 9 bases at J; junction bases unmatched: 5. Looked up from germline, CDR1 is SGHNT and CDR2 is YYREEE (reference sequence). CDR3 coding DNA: TGTGCCAGCAGCGGACAGGGCTCTAAAGCTTTCTTT. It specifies CASSGQGSKAFF.